This T cell receptor beta chain comes out of a study of blood T cell repertoires in COVID-19. CDR3 size: 14 residues. Trimming cost V 6 bases and J 4 bases, with 13 bases left between them. The germline V gene has CDR1 LNHDA and CDR2 SQIVND (reference sequence). Sequencing used immunoSEQ multiplex PCR; TCRdb keeps in-frame clones, though not all of them. The table includes about 210,000 clones, around 92% detected once. The gene calls are TRBV19 and TRBJ1-5, with D tentatively TRBD1 (6 bases). This TCR was recovered from a man aged 30 to 45 with acute or convalescent COVID-19. The sample was peripheral blood. This chain's CDR3 is CASSQGPGNQPQHF. CDR3 DNA sequence: TGTGCCAGTAGCCAGGGGCCGGGGAATCAGCCCCAGCATTTT.